Listed below are T cell receptor beta chains from one sample, sequenced in a study of blood T cells in healthy people across ages. One entry per CDR3 protein results from TCRdb running MiXCR on the 5' RACE reads. The sample consists of some 860,000 distinct CDR3 sequences, 56% of them appearing once. The specimen sequenced was blood. Receptors were obtained from a man aged 35 to 55 in good health. CDR3s include the opening cysteine and the closing phenylalanine or tryptophan. The order of the fields is J gene, D gene, V gene, clone size, CDR3 DNA, CDR3 protein. A D gene is named only where the DNA matches it firmly. Clone size is not always given. Where it is, it says once, few, many or a class for expanded clones.

TRBJ1-2,TRBD1,TRBV29-1,.,TGCAGCGCCCGGGACAGGGGAAGCCGCGGCTACACCTTC,CSARDRGSRGYTF
TRBJ2-6,.,TRBV10-3,few,TGTGCCATCAGTGAGTCCGTCGGCTCTGGGGCCAACGTCCTGACTTTC,CAISESVGSGANVLTF
TRBJ2-1,.,TRBV20-1,.,TGCAGTGCTAAGGGGCCTCCGGGAGTCCTCTACAATGAGCAGTTCTTC,CSAKGPPGVLYNEQFF
TRBJ2-5,.,TRBV29-1,many,TGCAGCGTTGCGGTTTTGCAAGAGACCCAGTACTTC,CSVAVLQETQYF
TRBJ2-1,.,TRBV5-1,few,TGCGCCAGCAGCTTGACAAAGAGCTCCTACAATGAGCAGTTCTTC,CASSLTKSSYNEQFF
TRBJ2-5,.,TRBV20-1,.,TGCAGTGCTAGCCTCAGCCGCCGGGGGACCCAGTACTTC,CSASLSRRGTQYF
TRBJ1-2,.,TRBV28,.,TGTGCCAGCAGTTCATCGGACAGCCTCGACTATGGCTACACCTTC,CASSSSDSLDYGYTF
TRBJ2-4,.,TRBV24-1,.,TGTGCCACCAGTGAGTGGGGAGGATACGGGTCCAAAAACATTCAGTACTTC,CATSEWGGYGSKNIQYF
TRBJ2-1,.,TRBV5-1,.,TGCGCCAGCAGCCTGGCCGTAAAGGTGGGGCTATCGGAAGGCGATGAGCAGTTCTTC,CASSLAVKVGLSEGDEQFF
TRBJ2-3,.,TRBV29-1,.,TGCAGCGTTGAAGTTTCTGATTTTAGCACAGATACGCAGTATTTT,CSVEVSDFSTDTQYF
TRBJ1-1,.,TRBV7-9,.,TGTGCCAGCAGCTTTCCCGGGAGGGCTTTCTTT,CASSFPGRAFF
TRBJ2-1,.,TRBV28,few,TGTGCCAGCAGTACCAGGGGGGAGAGCCTCAATGAGCAGTTCTTC,CASSTRGESLNEQFF
TRBJ2-3,.,TRBV2,.,TGTGCCAGCAGTGAAGCGCTTTTAAGTGGTACGCAGTATTTT,CASSEALLSGTQYF
TRBJ2-5,TRBD2,TRBV6-5,.,TGTGCCAGCAGAACAACCCTAGCGGGAGTAGAGACCCAGTACTTC,CASRTTLAGVETQYF
TRBJ2-3,TRBD2,TRBV12-3/TRBV12-4,.,TGTGCCAGCAGGCCCGCGCGTAGCGGGATTGGCACAGATACGCAGTATTTT,CASRPARSGIGTDTQYF
TRBJ2-7,TRBD1,TRBV10-3,.,TGTGCCTTCAGTGGGCAACAGGGGAAATACGAGCAGTACTTC,CAFSGQQGKYEQYF